Following are 4 T cell receptor beta chains from one sample sequenced in a study of T cell responses to AZD1222 COVID-19 vaccine. TCRdb's copy holds only in-frame clones and misses some; the assay was immunoSEQ multiplex PCR. The sample records 120,000 to 150,000 clones, more than 70% being singletons. The specimen comprised peripheral blood, sampled on day 0 of AZD1222 vaccination. Receptors were obtained from an adult in good health.

The rearrangement uses TRBV3-1 (or the pseudogene TRBV3-2) and TRBJ1-5, with unresolved D. The germline V gene has CDR1 LGHDT and CDR2 YNNKEL (reference sequence). Trimming cost V 4 bases and J 1 base, with 11 bases left between them. This CDR3 contains 15 residues. CDR3 sequence reads: CASSLGVGSNQPQHF. In DNA form, the CDR3 reads TGTGCCAGCAGCCTTGGGGTGGGGAGCAATCAGCCCCAGCATTTT.

This chain uses TRBV7-2 with TRBJ1-3, with D unclear. Germline V CDR1 and CDR2: SGHTA, FQGNSA. This CDR3 has 15 amino acids. V gave up 2 bases and J gave up 5 bases, with 13 bases separating them. The CDR3 here is CASSLSRGWRNTIYF. CDR3 bases: TGTGCCAGCAGCTTATCACGAGGTTGGAGAAACACCATATATTTT.

In this sample, this clone turned up once. The chain employs TRBV15 and TRBJ1-5; D is possibly TRBD1 (5 bases). The germline CDR1 and CDR2 sequences are LNHNV and YYDKDF (reference sequence). There are 16 residues in the CDR3. Trimming removed 3 bases at V and 8 bases at J, with 20 bases between. CDR3 coding DNA: TGTGCCACCAGCAGGGGATCCGGGACGGGGGAGAAGCCCCAGCATTTT. It specifies CATSRGSGTGEKPQHF.

This clone was seen only once. The gene calls are TRBV14 and TRBJ2-7; 8 bases map to TRBD1. V shed 6 bases, J shed 1 base, and the junction held 8 bases outside the gene matches. Germline V gene data show CDR1 as SGHDN and CDR2 as FVKESK. The CDR3 consists of 15 residues. CDR3 sequence reads: CASRSRDRSSYEQYF. CDR3 bases: TGTGCCAGCAGGTCCCGGGACAGGTCGTCCTACGAGCAGTACTTC.